Described below is a single T cell receptor (beta chain) sequence and its context. A second PCR of about 7 to 11 cycles used a sample-barcoded 5' primer and a J-beta primer mix. Every molecule of cDNA carried a tag from a template-switch adaptor with 12 random nucleotides. In TCRdb, the 5' RACE reads were re-called with MiXCR into one record per CDR3 protein. Of some 730,000 distinct CDR3 sequences listed, 20% to 25% are singletons. The record originates from a study of blood T cells in healthy people across ages. The CDR3 spans 14 residues. Germline CDR1 and CDR2: SNHLY and FYNNEI. V lost 2 bases and J 0 bases, leaving 5 bases between the germline ends. Sample donors were healthy Caucasian individuals that came from Russia, aged 6 to 90. The draw of peripheral blood yielded ten milliliters from each donor.

The sequenced sample was blood. The clonotype originates from a man in his 70s in good health. The chain recombines TRBV2 with TRBJ1-5; no definite D call. CDR3 in DNA: TGTGCCAGCAGTGAAAGAAGTAGCAATCAGCCCCAGCATTTT. It translates to CASSERSSNQPQHF.